The clone carrying this T cell receptor (beta chain) was recorded a few times. The antigen is not known. Each CDR3 protein is one row after TCRdb ran MiXCR on the RT-PCR reads. This table has 150,000 to 200,000 distinct CDR3 sequences, 9.5% to 13% appearing once. The data stem from a study of response to subunit inactivated influenza vaccine. Findings of the study overall: That few new T cells are recruited by each seasonal influenza vaccination was the authors' suggestion.

This CDR3 comprises 11 residues. Trimming took 6 bases from V and 8 from J, leaving 10 bases between them. The sequenced sample was non-naive T cells sorted from PBMCs, obtained about 40 days after vaccination. The receptor was isolated from a man aged 50 or older who received an inactivated influenza vaccine. The chain uses TRBV12-3 or TRBV12-4 and TRBJ1-2; D gene unclear. This CDR3 reads CASSLRRGYTF. The CDR3 DNA reads TGTGCCAGCAGCCTACGCCGAGGCTACACCTTC.